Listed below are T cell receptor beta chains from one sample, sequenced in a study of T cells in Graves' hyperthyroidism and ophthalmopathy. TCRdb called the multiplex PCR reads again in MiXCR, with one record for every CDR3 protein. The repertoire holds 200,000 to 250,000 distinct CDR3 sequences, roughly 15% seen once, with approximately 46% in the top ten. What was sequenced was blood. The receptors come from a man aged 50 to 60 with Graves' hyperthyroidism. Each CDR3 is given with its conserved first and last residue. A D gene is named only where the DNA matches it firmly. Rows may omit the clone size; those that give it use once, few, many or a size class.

CDR3 DNA: TGTGGCAGTAGCCGGACTAGTCCGGAGACCCAGTACTTC
CDR3 protein: CGSSRTSPETQYF
clone size: -
V gene: TRBV19
D gene: TRBD2
J gene: TRBJ2-5

CDR3 DNA: TGTGCCAGCAGCCAAGGATACAGGGGCCACGAGCAGTACTTC
CDR3 protein: CASSQGYRGHEQYF
clone size: many
V gene: TRBV3-1
D gene: TRBD1
J gene: TRBJ2-7

CDR3 DNA: TGTGCCATCAGTGACCTAGGAACCGCGACAGGGAATAATTCACCCCTCCACTTT
CDR3 protein: CAISDLGTATGNNSPLHF
clone size: few
V gene: TRBV10-3
D gene: TRBD1
J gene: TRBJ1-6

CDR3 DNA: TGTGCCAGCAGCTTCGGGGTTGGAGACACCATATATTTT
CDR3 protein: CASSFGVGDTIYF
clone size: -
V gene: TRBV5-5
D gene: -
J gene: TRBJ1-3

CDR3 DNA: TGTGCCAGCAGCTTGGAGAAGGGCAGAACTAATGAAAAACTGTTTTTT
CDR3 protein: CASSLEKGRTNEKLFF
clone size: many
V gene: TRBV7-2
D gene: -
J gene: TRBJ1-4

CDR3 DNA: TGTGCCACCAGTGAATCGAGCAATCAGCCCCAGCATTTT
CDR3 protein: CATSESSNQPQHF
clone size: -
V gene: TRBV24-1
D gene: -
J gene: TRBJ1-5

CDR3 DNA: TGTGCCAGCAGACCCGCCCTGGCCGGGGAGCTGTTTTTT
CDR3 protein: CASRPALAGELFF
clone size: many
V gene: TRBV6-2/TRBV6-3
D gene: -
J gene: TRBJ2-2

CDR3 DNA: TGTGCCAGCAGTTGGGACAGGGGGAGTAGCAATCAGCCCCAGCATTTT
CDR3 protein: CASSWDRGSSNQPQHF
clone size: many
V gene: TRBV2
D gene: TRBD1
J gene: TRBJ1-5

CDR3 DNA: TGTGCCAGTAGTATTAGCGGGAGTGGGCTGGAGACCCAGTACTTC
CDR3 protein: CASSISGSGLETQYF
clone size: many
V gene: TRBV19
D gene: TRBD2
J gene: TRBJ2-5

CDR3 DNA: TGCGCCAGCAGCTTGGTATCTGGTTTCGGCGGGAAGGGGGAGACCCAGTACTTC
CDR3 protein: CASSLVSGFGGKGETQYF
clone size: many
V gene: TRBV5-1
D gene: -
J gene: TRBJ2-5

CDR3 DNA: TGTGCCAGCCAGACTAGCGGGAGCAATGAGCAGTTCTTC
CDR3 protein: CASQTSGSNEQFF
clone size: -
V gene: TRBV28
D gene: TRBD2
J gene: TRBJ2-1

CDR3 DNA: TGTGCCATCAGTGAGTCAATCCTAGCGGGAGATACGGGGAATGAGCAGTTCTTC
CDR3 protein: CAISESILAGDTGNEQFF
clone size: few
V gene: TRBV10-3
D gene: TRBD2
J gene: TRBJ2-1

CDR3 DNA: TGCGCCAGCAGCTTGTCCAGGGATGGCGAGCAGTACTTC
CDR3 protein: CASSLSRDGEQYF
clone size: -
V gene: TRBV5-1
D gene: -
J gene: TRBJ2-7

CDR3 DNA: TGTGCCAGCAGCCCCCAAACAGGGTTTAACACCGGGGAGCTGTTTTTT
CDR3 protein: CASSPQTGFNTGELFF
clone size: -
V gene: TRBV3-1
D gene: -
J gene: TRBJ2-2

CDR3 DNA: TGTGCCAGCAGTTTAAGCCTAGCGGGAGAAAGCAATGAGCAGTTCTTC
CDR3 protein: CASSLSLAGESNEQFF
clone size: once
V gene: TRBV12-3/TRBV12-4
D gene: TRBD2
J gene: TRBJ2-1

CDR3 DNA: TGCGCCAGCAGCCACCGCCTACAGGACAGGGGGCGAAATGAGCAGTTCTTC
CDR3 protein: CASSHRLQDRGRNEQFF
clone size: few
V gene: TRBV4-1
D gene: TRBD1
J gene: TRBJ2-1

CDR3 DNA: TGTGCCAGCAGCCGGACTAGCGGGAGTCTACGAGAGACCCAGTACTTC
CDR3 protein: CASSRTSGSLRETQYF
clone size: many
V gene: TRBV3-1
D gene: TRBD2
J gene: TRBJ2-5

CDR3 DNA: TGTGCCAGCAGCCAGACAGGGGGCGCGTACGAGCAGTACTTC
CDR3 protein: CASSQTGGAYEQYF
clone size: -
V gene: TRBV9
D gene: TRBD1
J gene: TRBJ2-7

CDR3 DNA: TGTGCCAGTTACGAGAAGAACACCGGGGAGCTGTTTTTT
CDR3 protein: CASYEKNTGELFF
clone size: few
V gene: TRBV6-2/TRBV6-3
D gene: -
J gene: TRBJ2-2

CDR3 DNA: TGTGCCAGCAGTTTACAGGGCTTCCCAAATGAAAAACTGTTTTTT
CDR3 protein: CASSLQGFPNEKLFF
clone size: many
V gene: TRBV12-3/TRBV12-4
D gene: -
J gene: TRBJ1-4

CDR3 DNA: TGTGCCAGCAGCCGGGGACCAGGGGGAACTTACGGGCAGTACTTC
CDR3 protein: CASSRGPGGTYGQYF
clone size: few
V gene: TRBV7-2
D gene: TRBD1
J gene: TRBJ2-7

CDR3 DNA: TGTGCCACCAGTGATAACCTAGCGGGATCCTACAATGAGCAGTTCTTC
CDR3 protein: CATSDNLAGSYNEQFF
clone size: -
V gene: TRBV24-1
D gene: TRBD2
J gene: TRBJ2-1

CDR3 DNA: TGTGCCAGCAGCTTTGACAGGGAAGATCAGCCCCAGCATTTT
CDR3 protein: CASSFDREDQPQHF
clone size: many
V gene: TRBV28
D gene: TRBD1
J gene: TRBJ1-5

CDR3 DNA: TGTGCCAGCTCACCCGGGTTGAGACAGCCCGGGGAGCTGTTTTTT
CDR3 protein: CASSPGLRQPGELFF
clone size: -
V gene: TRBV18
D gene: -
J gene: TRBJ2-2

CDR3 DNA: TGCGCCAGCAGTGAGTCGACTTATCAGCCCCAGCATTTT
CDR3 protein: CASSESTYQPQHF
clone size: many
V gene: TRBV10-1
D gene: -
J gene: TRBJ1-5

CDR3 DNA: TGTGCCAGCAGTTTCTCTGGCAACACAGATACGCAGTATTTT
CDR3 protein: CASSFSGNTDTQYF
clone size: medium-sized
V gene: TRBV12-3/TRBV12-4
D gene: -
J gene: TRBJ2-3

CDR3 DNA: TGTGCCAGCAGTGCCGTACGATGGGACAGGGTTAGCTCCTTCACTGAAGCTTTCTTT
CDR3 protein: CASSAVRWDRVSSFTEAFF
clone size: -
V gene: TRBV25-1
D gene: TRBD1
J gene: TRBJ1-1

CDR3 DNA: TGTGCCAGCAGCTTAAGGACTAGCGGAGCTATCAATGAGCAGTTCTTC
CDR3 protein: CASSLRTSGAINEQFF
clone size: few
V gene: TRBV7-2
D gene: TRBD2
J gene: TRBJ2-1

CDR3 DNA: TGTGCCAGCAGCAAGGGACAGGGCAGAGGATCACCCCTCCACTTT
CDR3 protein: CASSKGQGRGSPLHF
clone size: few
V gene: TRBV14
D gene: TRBD1
J gene: TRBJ1-6

CDR3 DNA: TGCGCCAGCAGCCAAGGAGGAGGGACCGCAACTAATGAAAAACTGTTTTTT
CDR3 protein: CASSQGGGTATNEKLFF
clone size: few
V gene: TRBV4-1
D gene: -
J gene: TRBJ1-4

CDR3 DNA: TGTGCCAGCACCTCCCTCCTAGCGGGCGGCTACGAGCAGTACTTC
CDR3 protein: CASTSLLAGGYEQYF
clone size: few
V gene: TRBV5-5
D gene: TRBD2
J gene: TRBJ2-7

CDR3 DNA: TGTGCCAGCAGCTTAGCTGGACTACCCAGGGTGTTCTTC
CDR3 protein: CASSLAGLPRVFF
clone size: few
V gene: TRBV7-9
D gene: -
J gene: TRBJ2-1

CDR3 DNA: TGCGCCAGCAGCCAAGAAATACAGGGCGGTGGGTCTAGCACAGATACGCAGTATTTT
CDR3 protein: CASSQEIQGGGSSTDTQYF
clone size: many
V gene: TRBV4-1
D gene: -
J gene: TRBJ2-3

CDR3 DNA: TGCAGTGCTAGAGAGACGGAAGCTGGGGCCAACGTCCTGACTTTC
CDR3 protein: CSARETEAGANVLTF
clone size: -
V gene: TRBV20-1
D gene: -
J gene: TRBJ2-6